Included here is one T cell receptor beta chain sequence, with context. As processed by the authors: Reference gene primer amplification in the assay estimated nucleated cell counts. Clones were sequenced by immunoSEQ multiplex PCR, and TCRdb holds only the in-frame ones, with some missing. That table supplies the V and J calls and clone size; D and trimming were determined from the DNA. The sample carries about 300,000 clones, around four fifths recorded once. Germline V gives CDR1 ENHRY, CDR2 SYGVKD. Trimming cost V 3 bases and J 1 base; bases outside gene matches: 1. The CDR3 is 16 amino acids. This specimen belongs to a study of blood T cell repertoires in COVID-19. Whole-study context: The United States, Italy and Spain were the sources of the acute and convalescent COVID-19 samples. T cells, B-cell-depleted T cells, or PBMCs supplied cDNA or gDNA.

The sequence derives from a woman between 45 and 60 years old with acute or convalescent COVID-19. The V gene is TRBV10-3, the J gene TRBJ2-2; 11 bases align to TRBD2. Specimen: peripheral blood. Written as DNA, the CDR3 is TGTGCCATCAGTGAACTAGCGGGAGAGAACACCGGGGAGCTGTTTTTT. This encodes CAISELAGENTGELFF.